This T cell receptor beta chain was sequenced in a study of OX40 agonist ivuxolimab in advanced cancers. For the study at large: Melanoma, hepatocellular carcinoma, head and neck or renal cell cancer occurred in dose-escalation patients. Allowance was made for prior anti-PD-1, anti-PD-L1 or anti-CTLA-4 therapy, and 40% to 45% had some. Three patients, one with hepatocellular carcinoma and two with cutaneous melanoma, achieved partial responses.

This table comes from immunoSEQ multiplex PCR, and its TCRdb copy is limited to in-frame clones, with some not included. The sample consists of around 62,000 clones, over 75% of them appearing once. For this clone: The target antigen is unknown.

V was cut by 0 bases and J by 4 bases, with 10 bases left in between. The CDR3 runs 14 residues. Germline CDR1 and CDR2: KGHSH and LQKENI. Study-wide results and caveats: Near-lowest levels of clonal expansion characterized partial responders at 0.1-3.0 mg/kg.

The input for sequencing was CD4+ or CD8+ T cells sorted from blood, taken in a trial of the OX40 agonist ivuxolimab. This receptor was identified in an adult with an advanced solid tumor such as melanoma, head and neck, liver or kidney cancer. J is TRBJ2-7 and V is TRBV18, with D tentatively TRBD2 (6 bases). CDR3 sequence reads: CASSPPTGAYEQYF. The CDR3 bases are TGTGCCAGCTCACCACCTACGGGAGCTTACGAGCAGTACTTC. The whole variable domain, filled in from reference TRBV18 and TRBJ2-7, reads NAGVMQNPRHLVRRRGQEARLRCSPMKGHSHVYWYRQLPEEGLKFMVYLQKENIIDESGMPKERFSAEFPKEGPSILRIQQVVRGDSAAYFCASSPPTGAYEQYFGPGTRLTVT.